This TCR beta chain appears in the sequencing data of a study of type 1 regulatory T cells. Study at large: An in vitro protocol generated T-allo10, a Tr1-enriched, alloantigen-specific CD4 T cell product.

CDR1 DFQATT and CDR2 SNEGSKA come from the germline V gene (reference sequence). CDR3 length: 13 amino acids. Trimming cost V 6 bases and J 5 bases, with 14 bases left between them. TCRdb called the reads again in MiXCR, with one record for every CDR3 protein. This sample has fewer than 70,000 distinct CDR3 sequences, with around 63% found just once. T-allo10 cells from the graft donor were described as anergic, host-alloantigen-specific, and alloantigen-specific suppressors. This clonotype was picked up a small number of times. Its antigen is undetermined. What was sequenced was cultured T cells, either the whole culture or a sorted T cell fraction (not recorded which). Subset specified: Tr1-enriched cell product generated in vitro against host alloantigens. The sequence derives from a human donor in good health. The chain recombines TRBV20-1 with TRBJ1-5; unclear D gene. The chain's CDR3 is CSAQAGWDQPQHF. The CDR3 coding sequence is TGCAGTGCCCAAGCGGGGTGGGATCAGCCCCAGCATTTT.